These T cell receptor beta chains were read from a single sample in a study of cytotoxic CD8 clonotypes in ibrutinib-treated CLL. The table came from immunoSEQ multiplex PCR; TCRdb's copy has only in-frame clones and leaves some out. The sample has approximately 32,000 clones, about 70% seen once. The sequenced sample was PBMCs, obtained before ibrutinib treatment. The receptor source for this set is a human donor with chronic lymphocytic leukemia. The CDR3 runs from the conserved cysteine through the conserved F or W. A D gene is named only where the DNA matches it firmly. Only some rows state a clone size, as once, few, many or a class for expanded clones.

d_call | j_call | v_call | cdr3_length | clone_size | cdr3_nt | cdr3_aa
. | TRBJ1-1 | TRBV5-6 | 15 | . | TGTGCCAGCAGCTTGTTATGGAGGTTATCCACTGAAGCTTTCTTT | CASSLLWRLSTEAFF
. | TRBJ2-5 | TRBV7-3 | 15 | . | TGTGCCAGCAGCTTCCAGGGGCTTCCCGTGGCGACCCAGTACTTC | CASSFQGLPVATQYF
. | TRBJ1-4 | TRBV6-1 | 14 | . | TGTGCCAGCAGTGAAATCCGGCTTGAGGAAAAACTGTTTTTT | CASSEIRLEEKLFF
. | TRBJ1-5 | TRBV28 | 13 | few | TGTGCCAGCCTGCGGGGATTCTCTCAGCCCCAGCATTTT | CASLRGFSQPQHF
. | TRBJ1-5 | TRBV2 | 14 | . | TGTGCCAGCACGATCAATTGGAGCAATCAGCCCCAGCATTTT | CASTINWSNQPQHF
. | TRBJ1-2 | TRBV27 | 15 | many | TGTGCCAGCAGAGGAACAGACAGTCCTAACTATGGCTACACCTTC | CASRGTDSPNYGYTF
TRBD1 | TRBJ2-7 | TRBV7-2 | 15 | . | TGTGCCAGCAGCCGAGAGGCGGACAGGGGCTACGAGCAGTACTTC | CASSREADRGYEQYF
. | TRBJ1-2 | TRBV28 | 13 | . | TGTGCCAGCAGTTTGGAGCGCAGGGATGGCTACACCTTC | CASSLERRDGYTF
. | TRBJ2-7 | TRBV11-2 | 12 | . | TGTGCCAGCAGCTCAACAGGGTACGAGCAGTACTTC | CASSSTGYEQYF
TRBD1 | TRBJ1-2 | TRBV5-6 | 15 | few | TGTGCCAGCAGCTTTGGGACAGGAGCATTCTATGGCTACACCTTC | CASSFGTGAFYGYTF
. | TRBJ2-2 | TRBV9 | 13 | . | TGTGCCAGCAGCGTCGGGGACCCCGGGGAGCTGTTTTTT | CASSVGDPGELFF
. | TRBJ2-3 | TRBV7-9 | 16 | . | TGTGCCAGCAGCTTAGGACAGATCCTCTTTTGGGATACGCAGTATTTT | CASSLGQILFWDTQYF
. | TRBJ1-3 | TRBV4-2 | 15 | . | TGTGCCAGCAGCCTAGACGCAGGGAAAGGAAACACCATATATTTT | CASSLDAGKGNTIYF
. | TRBJ2-3 | TRBV9 | 16 | . | TGTGCCAGCAGCGTAGCTGGCGGGATTGGCACAGATACGCAGTATTTT | CASSVAGGIGTDTQYF
. | TRBJ2-7 | TRBV28 | 16 | few | TGTGCCAGCAGTTCCCACGTGAGCGGGGGACAGTACGAGCAGTACTTC | CASSSHVSGGQYEQYF
TRBD2 | TRBJ2-1 | TRBV27 | 17 | . | TGTGCCAGCAGTTCCCAGTTAGCGGGGGCCCTCGTCAATGAGCAGTTCTTC | CASSSQLAGALVNEQFF
. | TRBJ1-2 | TRBV5-6 | 14 | . | TGTGCCAGCAGCTTAAGAGGGTTGGACTATGGCTACACCTTC | CASSLRGLDYGYTF
. | TRBJ2-6 | TRBV19 | 14 | . | TGTGCCAGTATGGTAGGAGGTGGGGCCAACGTCCTGACTTTC | CASMVGGGANVLTF
. | TRBJ2-7 | TRBV13 | 13 | . | TGTGCCAGCAGCTTAGCCCCCTTCCGCGAGCAGTACTTC | CASSLAPFREQYF
. | TRBJ2-1 | TRBV7-2 | 13 | . | TGTGCCAGCAGCTTACGTCGGGGCGATGAGCAGTTCTTC | CASSLRRGDEQFF
. | TRBJ1-4 | TRBV5-1 | 17 | . | TGCGCCAGCAGCTTGGGTAGGGGCGTAGCAACTAATGAAAAACTGTTTTTT | CASSLGRGVATNEKLFF
. | TRBJ1-2 | TRBV7-9 | 13 | . | TGTGCCAGCAGCTTAGGCCTGCGGTATGGCTACACCTTC | CASSLGLRYGYTF
. | TRBJ1-5 | TRBV28 | 11 | . | TGTGCCAGCAGTTTTAGGGCGCCCCAGCATTTT | CASSFRAPQHF
. | TRBJ2-5 | TRBV28 | 13 | few | TGTGCCAGCAGCACACCTAGGGGAGAGACCCAGTACTTC | CASSTPRGETQYF
. | TRBJ2-1 | TRBV28 | 15 | . | TGTGCCAGCAGCCACACTACGAGCTCCTACAATGAGCAGTTCTTC | CASSHTTSSYNEQFF
. | TRBJ2-2 | TRBV2 | 14 | . | TGTGCCAGCAGAGGGCAGGCGAACACCGGGGAGCTGTTTTTT | CASRGQANTGELFF
. | TRBJ2-7 | TRBV6-5 | 15 | . | TGTGCCAGCAGCACCCTCGCAGGGTGGGCCTACGAGCAGTACTTC | CASSTLAGWAYEQYF
TRBD1 | TRBJ2-7 | TRBV18 | 15 | . | TGTGCCAGCTCACCACTGGTGACAGGGGCCCACGAGCAGTACTTC | CASSPLVTGAHEQYF
. | TRBJ2-7 | TRBV14 | 13 | . | TGTGCCAGCAGCCAAGTTGGGCAGGGTGAGCAGTACTTC | CASSQVGQGEQYF
. | TRBJ2-2 | TRBV6-1 | 14 | once | TGTGCCAGCAGTGTACAGGGGAGGAACGGGGAGCTGTTTTTT | CASSVQGRNGELFF
. | TRBJ2-7 | TRBV5-6 | 12 | . | TGTGCCAGCAGCCTTGCGGCCTACGAGCAGTACTTC | CASSLAAYEQYF
TRBD2 | TRBJ2-1 | TRBV19 | 14 | . | TGTGCCAGTAACCGAGCGGGAGGGGACAATGAGCAGTTCTTC | CASNRAGGDNEQFF
. | TRBJ2-5 | TRBV9 | 14 | . | TGTGCCAGCAGCCCAGAGGGGTACCAAGAGACCCAGTACTTC | CASSPEGYQETQYF
. | TRBJ2-3 | TRBV7-3 | 13 | . | TGTGCCAGCAGCTTTGATTACACAGATACGCAGTATTTT | CASSFDYTDTQYF
. | TRBJ2-7 | TRBV7-2 | 16 | few | TGTGCCAGCAGCCCCCGGCGGGGCAGGGCCGATTACGAGCAGTACTTC | CASSPRRGRADYEQYF
TRBD1 | TRBJ1-1 | TRBV2 | 13 | . | TGTGCCAGCAGGAGGACAGGGGAGGTTGAAGCTTTCTTT | CASRRTGEVEAFF
. | TRBJ2-5 | TRBV4-1 | 16 | few | TGCGCCAGCAGCCAAGGATCCGGGGCAGGAGAGTTGTCCCAGTACTTC | CASSQGSGAGELSQYF
. | TRBJ1-5 | TRBV28 | 16 | once | TGTGCCAGCAGTCCCCAGGGGCAGGGCCCGGGACAGCCCCAGCATTTT | CASSPQGQGPGQPQHF
TRBD1 | TRBJ1-5 | TRBV4-1 | 17 | . | TGCGCCAGCAGCCAAGTACCTCAGGGGGAAAGCAATCAGCCCCAGCATTTT | CASSQVPQGESNQPQHF
TRBD1 | TRBJ1-6 | TRBV7-9 | 15 | few | TGTGCCAGCAGCTCCACAGGGGGGGATAATTCACCCCTCCACTTT | CASSSTGGDNSPLHF
. | TRBJ1-3 | TRBV30 | 16 | . | TGTGCCTGGAGTGTACTAGGATCGACGTGGGGAAACACCATATATTTT | CAWSVLGSTWGNTIYF
. | TRBJ2-3 | TRBV6-5 | 15 | . | TGTGCCAGCAGTTACACCCGCTTTTTCACAGATACGCAGTATTTT | CASSYTRFFTDTQYF
TRBD1 | TRBJ1-1 | TRBV7-8 | 16 | . | TGTGCCAGCAGCTTAGGGATACAGGGGATGAACACTGAAGCTTTCTTT | CASSLGIQGMNTEAFF
TRBD2 | TRBJ2-1 | TRBV9 | 16 | . | TGTGCCAGCAGCGTAGGGGCGGGGGGCCAGTACAATGAGCAGTTCTTC | CASSVGAGGQYNEQFF
TRBD1 | TRBJ1-1 | TRBV11-1 | 16 | . | TGTGCCAGCAGCCGCCGGACAGGGGGTATGAACACTGAAGCTTTCTTT | CASSRRTGGMNTEAFF
. | TRBJ2-7 | TRBV15 | 13 | once | TGTGCCACCAGCAGAGTAGGGAGGAACGAGCAGTACTTC | CATSRVGRNEQYF
TRBD1 | TRBJ1-1 | TRBV7-3 | 14 | few | TGTGCCAGCAGCCCTGCCCCCGGGACAGCTGAAGCTTTCTTT | CASSPAPGTAEAFF
. | TRBJ1-3 | TRBV7-9 | 15 | few | TGTGCCAGCAGCCTCCTCTCAGGAGCAGGAAACACCATATATTTT | CASSLLSGAGNTIYF
TRBD2 | TRBJ2-1 | TRBV10-3 | 15 | . | TGTGCCATCAGTCCCGCCCGGACTAGCGGGAATGAGCAGTTCTTC | CAISPARTSGNEQFF
. | TRBJ1-6 | TRBV6-5 | 13 | . | TGTGCCAGCAGTCCGGGAACTACAATGACCCTCCACTTT | CASSPGTTMTLHF
. | TRBJ1-2 | TRBV30 | 14 | . | TGTGCCTGGACGGGTTTCGGGGCACAGGATGGCTACACCTTC | CAWTGFGAQDGYTF
. | TRBJ1-2 | TRBV30 | 14 | . | TGTGCCTGGAGTCCGGGGCAGGGAGGCTATGGCTACACCTTC | CAWSPGQGGYGYTF
. | TRBJ2-7 | TRBV27 | 13 | . | TGTGCCAGCAGTTTGAGGCAAGGCAAGGAGCAGTACTTC | CASSLRQGKEQYF
. | TRBJ1-5 | TRBV10-3 | 14 | . | TGTGCCATCAGCTACGTAGAGAGCAATCAGCCCCAGCATTTT | CAISYVESNQPQHF
TRBD1 | TRBJ1-2 | TRBV7-9 | 14 | . | TGTGCCAGCAGCTTAGAGGCAGGGGGAGGTGGCTACACCTTC | CASSLEAGGGGYTF
TRBD1 | TRBJ2-7 | TRBV13 | 15 | . | TGTGCCAGCAGCCGTCGTAGGACAGGGCAGGACGAGCAGTACTTC | CASSRRRTGQDEQYF
TRBD1 | TRBJ1-5 | TRBV4-2 | 15 | once | TGTGCCAGCAGCCAAGATCATAGGGGGCTTCAGCCCCAGCATTTT | CASSQDHRGLQPQHF
. | TRBJ1-6 | TRBV30 | 14 | . | TGTGCCTGGAGTGTCCCGGGACGGCGTTCACCCCTCCACTTT | CAWSVPGRRSPLHF